These 23 T cell receptor beta chains were sequenced from one sample in a study of T-cell memory formation after mild COVID-19. A single record per CDR3 protein comes from TCRdb applying MiXCR to the 5' RACE reads. The data contain nearly 350,000 distinct CDR3 sequences, 10% to 15% of them singletons. The sample comprised PBMCs or a T cell subset sorted from them (not recorded which). The origin of the receptors is a man younger than 35 who had mild COVID-19 (a few samples of this study predate the infection). Cell type and time point are not known.

This clonotype appeared a few times. The chain recombines TRBV6-2 or TRBV6-3 with TRBJ2-6; D gene ambiguous. The germline V and J ends were trimmed by 0 bases and 0 bases, with 6 bases remaining between them. The CDR3 is 16 residues long. CDR1 and CDR2 (germline): MNHEY, SVGEGT. The CDR3 loop reads CASSYSTVSGANVLTF. The CDR3 DNA sequence: TGTGCCAGCAGTTACTCGACTGTCTCTGGGGCCAACGTCCTGACTTTC.

At least ten counts were recorded for this clonotype. V gene TRBV11-2 combines with J gene TRBJ2-5; 9 bases agree with TRBD1. This CDR3 has 16 amino acids. Losses at the gene ends were 5 bases for V and 5 bases for J; bases not matched to a gene: 12. CDR1 is SGHAT, CDR2 FQNNGV, per germline. DNA for the CDR3: TGTGCCAGCAGCCCTTGGACAGGGGCGGGCCGGGAGACCCAGTACTTC. As protein: CASSPWTGAGRETQYF.

This clonotype occurred a few times. The chain is built from TRBV4-3 and TRBJ2-2; 10 bases fit TRBD2. The CDR3 contains 18 residues. Losses at the gene ends were 3 bases for V and 6 bases for J; bases not matched to a gene: 13. The V gene's germline CDR1 is LGHNA and CDR2 YSLEER. This chain's CDR3 is CASSHDLAGALYSGELFF. CDR3 nucleotide sequence: TGCGCCAGCAGCCACGATCTAGCGGGGGCCCTCTATTCCGGGGAGCTGTTTTTT.

This clonotype has a handful of counts. The rearrangement links TRBV4-1 to TRBJ1-1, with a weak D call TRBD1 (5 bases). V was cut by 4 bases and J by 5 bases, with 17 bases left in between. Germline CDR1 is MGHRA and CDR2 is YSYEKL. The CDR3 contains 15 residues. The chain's CDR3 is CASSLLGTVLTEAFF. For the CDR3, the DNA is TGCGCCAGCAGCCTCCTTGGGACCGTCCTAACTGAAGCTTTCTTT.

This sequence joins TRBV4-3 and TRBJ2-3; 8 nucleotides align to TRBD2. The ends lost 3 bases at V and 0 bases at J; junction bases unmatched: 8. The CDR3 length is 17 residues. CDR1 is LGHNA and CDR2 is YSLEER in the germline V gene. The CDR3 is CASSHSVPGGSTDTQYF. In DNA form, the CDR3 reads TGCGCCAGCAGCCACTCCGTGCCGGGGGGGAGCACAGATACGCAGTATTTT.

This sequence joins TRBV5-5 and TRBJ1-5; a weak D match, TRBD1 (5 bases). In germline, CDR1 is SGHKS, CDR2 YYEKEE (reference sequence). Trimming removed 4 bases from V and 0 bases from J, with 14 bases in between. The CDR3 contains 16 residues. The CDR3 protein is CASSPRGDNSNQPQHF. Written as DNA, the CDR3 is TGTGCCAGCAGCCCTCGGGGCGACAATAGCAATCAGCCCCAGCATTTT.

This clonotype occurred many times. This chain connects TRBV6-2 or TRBV6-3 to TRBJ2-1; tentatively, D is TRBD2 (7 bases). The V gene lost 5 bases and the J gene lost 8 bases, with 19 bases spanning the gap. Germline V CDR1 and CDR2: MNHEY, SVGEGT. CDR3 length: 15 amino acids. The CDR3 DNA sequence: TGTGCCAGCAGTAAGACCGGGGGGCACCGCGATGAGCAGTTCTTC. This gives the protein CASSKTGGHRDEQFF.

There are a few counts of this clonotype. The chain joins TRBV29-1 to TRBJ2-7, with a possible D match to TRBD1 (5 bases). This CDR3 is built from 11 residues. V dropped 4 bases and J dropped 6 bases, with 10 bases sitting between them. The germline gives CDR1 SQVTM, CDR2 ANQGSEA. In DNA form, the CDR3 reads TGCAGCGTTGGCGTCCAGGGCGAGCAGTACGTC. This translates into CSVGVQGEQYV.

This clonotype was detected ten times or more. J is TRBJ1-6 and V is TRBV6-2 or TRBV6-3; the D gene is possibly TRBD1 (5 bases). In germline, CDR1 is MNHEY, CDR2 SVGEGT. The CDR3 totals 12 residues. V was trimmed by 6 bases and J by 7 bases, leaving 7 bases between them. The CDR3 loop is CASSEGNSPLHF. The CDR3 region has the DNA TGTGCCAGCAGCGAGGGGAATTCACCCCTCCACTTT.

This clonotype was counted only a few times. The genes are TRBV5-4 and TRBJ1-1; tentatively, D is TRBD1 (5 bases). The V end lost 4 bases, the J end lost 1 base, and 14 bases lay between the germline ends. Germline-derived CDR1 and CDR2 are SGHNT and YYREEE (reference sequence). This CDR3 has 15 residues. The CDR3 reads CASSRVGAQNTEAFF. The CDR3, as DNA: TGTGCCAGCAGCCGGGTAGGGGCACAGAACACTGAAGCTTTCTTT. The full variable domain, in which reference TRBV5-4 and TRBJ1-1 provide the parts outside the CDR3, is ETGVTQSPTHLIKTRGQQVTLRCSSQSGHNTVSWYQQALGQGPQFIFQYYREEENGRGNFPPRFSGLQFPNYSSELNVNALELDDSALYLCASSRVGAQNTEAFFGQGTRLTVV.

This clonotype was seen a few times. The CDR3 region has the DNA TGTGCCAGCAGTTTACACCTAGCGGGGGGTCGCTCCTACGAGCAGTACTTC. Residues: CASSLHLAGGRSYEQYF. V and J are TRBV27 and TRBJ2-7; 11 nucleotides match TRBD2. The CDR3 is 17 amino acids. With V trimmed by 2 bases and J by 0 bases, 6 bases remained unmatched. Per the germline V gene, CDR1 is MNHEY and CDR2 is SMNVEV (reference sequence).

The chain couples TRBV21-1 to TRBJ1-5; TRBD1 was called by the table and not checked on the DNA. TRBV21-1 is an annotated pseudogene. The CDR3 has 14 amino acids. Written as DNA, the CDR3 is TGTGCCAGCAGCATCCCGACCCTCTATCAGCCCCAGCATTTT. This gives the protein CASSIPTLYQPQHF.

The rearrangement joins TRBV12-3 or TRBV12-4 to TRBJ1-2; D remains ambiguous. This CDR3 spans 14 amino acids. V lost 7 bases and J 0 bases, leaving 12 bases between the germline ends. The CDR3 DNA is TGTGCCAGCACCACTCGGCGCACTAACTATGGCTACACCTTC. Its translation: CASTTRRTNYGYTF.

The genes are TRBV5-1 and TRBJ2-1; D perhaps matches TRBD2 (6 bases). The V and J ends lost 4 bases and 9 bases respectively, with 14 bases between them. Looked up from germline, CDR1 is SGHRS and CDR2 is YFSETQ. The length of the CDR3 is 13 residues. The CDR3 nucleotides read TGCGCCAGCAGCCACCCGACCGGGGGTGAGCAGTTCTTC. Its protein is CASSHPTGGEQFF.

V usage is TRBV4-2 and J usage is TRBJ2-4; a weak D match, TRBD2 (5 bases). V was clipped by 0 bases and J by 6 bases, with 18 bases between them. This CDR3 has 17 residues. Germline V CDR1 and CDR2: LGHNA, YNFKEQ. The DNA of the CDR3 is TGTGCCAGCAGCCAAGATGGACTGGCCACCCTCGTAAACATTCAGTACTTC. Its translation is CASSQDGLATLVNIQYF.

This clonotype was observed a handful of times. J is TRBJ2-2 and V is TRBV3-1; D remains ambiguous. Germline V gene lookup returns CDR1 LGHDT and CDR2 YNNKEL (reference sequence). The ends were cut back, 1 base at V and 3 bases at J, with 12 bases in the middle. The CDR3 has 16 amino acids. CDR3 DNA sequence: TGTGCCAGCAGCCAAGTTATCAAGAGGTACACCGGGGAGCTGTTTTTT. This gives the protein CASSQVIKRYTGELFF.

The genes are TRBV3-1 and TRBJ1-1; TRBD1 might be the D (5 bases). V was trimmed by 3 bases and J by 8 bases, leaving 22 bases between them. Germline V gene data show CDR1 as LGHDT and CDR2 as YNNKEL (reference sequence). The CDR3 is made up of 16 amino acids. The CDR3 bases are TGTGCCAGCAGCCAGTCATCTGGAGGGAGGAGGGGAGAAGCTTTCTTT. This encodes CASSQSSGGRRGEAFF.

The chain combines TRBV30 with TRBJ1-2; D might be TRBD1 (5 bases). The CDR3 totals 14 residues. Trimming took 3 bases from V and 2 from J, leaving 13 bases between them. Germline CDR1 reads GTSNPN; CDR2 reads SVGIG (reference sequence). The CDR3: CAWSNQGDNYGYTF. The CDR3 nucleotides read TGTGCCTGGAGCAACCAAGGGGACAACTATGGCTACACCTTC.

In its sample, this clonotype was seen a few times. V usage is TRBV9 and J usage is TRBJ2-3; the D call may be TRBD1 or TRBD2 (6 bases each). Germline-derived CDR1 and CDR2 are SGDLS and YYNGEE. V lost 0 bases and J lost 4, with 15 bases in between. The CDR3 totals 16 residues. CDR3 nucleotides: TGTGCCAGCAGCGTAGAAGGGGGGACAATTTCAGATACGCAGTATTTT. Translating it yields CASSVEGGTISDTQYF.

A remark on this clonotype: A single base separates this from a much larger clone, so it may be a read error. This chain uses TRBV7-3 with TRBJ2-2; no firm D call. This CDR3 has 13 residues. Per germline, CDR1 SGHTA and CDR2 FQGTGA. Trimming stripped 0 bases from V and 4 bases from J, with 3 bases between. CDR3 region: CASSLTLTGELFF. CDR3 nucleotide sequence: TGTGCCAGCAGCTTAACACTCACCGGGGAGCTGTTTTTT.

J is TRBJ2-5 and V is TRBV4-2, with D perhaps TRBD2 (5 bases). V lost 0 bases and J lost 4, with 12 bases in between. Germline lookup yields CDR1 LGHNA and CDR2 YNFKEQ. The CDR3 runs to 15 residues. The CDR3 region has the DNA TGTGCCAGCAGCCAAGATAGGGCAGAGGGAGAGACCCAGTACTTC. Residues: CASSQDRAEGETQYF.

The chain uses TRBV15 and TRBJ1-1, with D possibly TRBD1 on 5 matching bases. Germline V CDR1 and CDR2: LNHNV, YYDKDF (reference sequence). This CDR3 contains 16 residues. Trimming left V 1 base short and J 0 bases short, with 12 bases between. The CDR3 nucleotides are TGTGCCACCAGCAGAGTGCAGGGTGCTATGAACACTGAAGCTTTCTTT. This codes for CATSRVQGAMNTEAFF.

This clonotype was detected a few times. The rearrangement uses TRBV27 and TRBJ2-7; TRBD1 matches at 10 bases. The germline V gene has CDR1 MNHEY and CDR2 SMNVEV (reference sequence). CDR3 size: 14 residues. The V gene end was trimmed by 6 bases and the J gene end by 4 bases; junction bases not matched to a gene: 6. The DNA of the CDR3 is TGTGCCAGCAGCCGGGACAGGGGTTGGTACGAGCAGTACGTC. Amino acids: CASSRDRGWYEQYV.